This TCR beta chain comes out of a study of cytomegalovirus exposure and HLA in healthy donors. Germline V gene data show CDR1 as SEHNR and CDR2 as FQNEAQ (reference sequence). This CDR3 region has 18 residues. The V and J ends lost 5 bases and 0 bases respectively, with 20 bases between them. Healthy bone marrow donors formed the donor group. The study, taken as a whole, reports: In a later analysis, an Asian-associated ancestry cluster reportedly showed fewer N-insertions than the approximately 700-donor mean. Later examination showed HLA-associated TCR beta chains had greater clonal expansion than equally common others. Sequencing likely produced, as an artifact, a cluster of highly shared sequence variants.

There are a few counts of this clone. Antigen: not known. PCR involved 60 Vbeta and 13 Jbeta primers. Only in-frame clones appear in the TCRdb table, and some are missing; sequencing was by immunoSEQ multiplex PCR. Of some 160,000 clones listed, about 74% are singletons. The receptor was derived from a middle-aged woman in good health and CMV-seronegative. The sequenced material came from PBMCs. This chain uses TRBV7-9 with TRBJ2-1; the D gene is possibly TRBD1 (6 bases). The CDR3 DNA sequence: TGTGCCAGCAGCCCCCCAATTGGGGGCCGCAACTCCTACAATGAGCAGTTCTTC. Translation gives CASSPPIGGRNSYNEQFF. The full variable domain, completed using reference TRBV7-9 and TRBJ2-1, is DTGVSQNPRHKITKRGQNVTFRCDPISEHNRLYWYRQTLGQGPEFLTYFQNEAQLEKSRLLSDRFSAERPKGSFSTLEIQRTEQGDSAMYLCASSPPIGGRNSYNEQFFGPGTRLTVL.